This T cell receptor (beta chain) was obtained from a study of vaccination and CD4 T cells after COVID-19. For the study at large: Sampling post-COVID took place a median approximately 100 days after diagnosis (range 35 to 161).

This clonotype was seen a few times. Its antigen is unidentified. CDR1 is MNHNS and CDR2 is SASEGT in the germline V gene. The CDR3 is 15 residues long. V was clipped by 4 bases and J by 6 bases, with 16 bases between them. General study points: Reactive clone data from convalescent patients indicated a median of about 90% appearing only post-vaccination.

Cultured CD4+ T-cell DNA underwent Oncomine TCR Beta short-read sequencing. Via MiXCR, TCRdb re-called the PCR reads, giving one row per CDR3 protein. The sample contains roughly 12,000 distinct CDR3 sequences, 35% to 55% of which appear only once. Regarding treatment: roughly ten-day PBMC culture with coronavirus spike peptide pools or control peptides (ViraFEST assay). Before TCRs were sequenced, ViraFEST expanded antigen-specific T cells with peptide pools. Cultures got half-medium changes with IL-2 on days 3 and 7. The receptor was isolated from a human donor with COVID-19. The specimen was cultured CD4+ T cells from blood. The rearrangement links TRBV6-1 to TRBJ1-5, with D possibly TRBD1 on 6 matching bases. DNA of the CDR3: TGTGCCAGCAGTGCAGAGGCGACAGGATCTCAGCCCCAGCATTTT. Its translation: CASSAEATGSQPQHF.